This T cell receptor (beta chain) was profiled in a study of somatic mutations in cytotoxic T cells in rheumatoid arthritis. Germline V gene lookup returns CDR1 MNHEY and CDR2 SMNVEV (reference sequence). This CDR3 has 16 residues. V was clipped by 0 bases and J by 3 bases, with 14 bases between them. By positive magnetic bead selection, CD4+ and CD8+ cells were isolated, and their purity was checked by flow cytometry. Regarding this clone: The antigen remains unidentified.

Overall study results and limits: Multiple comparisons were not accounted for in the slight TRBV07 underrepresentation seen in rheumatoid arthritis patients. Age-dependent increases in CD8+ clonality occurred in rheumatoid arthritis patients but not in healthy controls.

The method was immunoSEQ multiplex PCR; TCRdb's version includes in-frame clones alone and lacks a portion of them. The profile shows more than 20,000 clones, over 80% of them singletons. Sample: CD8+ T cells sorted from blood. The chain recombines TRBV27 with TRBJ1-2; perhaps TRBD1 as D (5 bases). The sequence came from a man aged 50 to 60 in good health. In DNA form, the CDR3 reads TGTGCCAGCAGTTTATCCCAAGGGGAGGCCTACTATGGCTACACCTTC. It codes for CASSLSQGEAYYGYTF.